These 8 T cell receptor beta chains share one sample of origin, sequenced in a study of blood T cell repertoires in COVID-19. The protocol was immunoSEQ multiplex PCR, while the TCRdb copy is restricted to in-frame clones and leaves out a portion. The table lists under 350,000 clones, roughly 90% of them singletons. Sequencing was performed on peripheral blood. The origin of the receptors is a woman aged 25 to 45 with COVID-19, enrolled during active disease.

The chain uses TRBV27 and TRBJ1-1; 9 nucleotides match TRBD1. The CDR3 has 16 amino acids. Germline lookup yields CDR1 MNHEY and CDR2 SMNVEV (reference sequence). Unmatched junction bases numbered 9, after V lost 6 bases and J lost 1 base. CDR3 region: CASRPGTGKPNTEAFF. DNA of the CDR3: TGTGCCAGCAGACCTGGGACAGGGAAACCGAACACTGAAGCTTTCTTT.

J is TRBJ1-3 and V is TRBV5-1; D is unresolved. The CDR3 is made up of 16 amino acids. The V gene lost 2 bases and the J gene lost 0 bases, with 12 bases spanning the gap. Germline V gene sequence: CDR1 SGHRS, CDR2 YFSETQ. The CDR3: CASSLGGISSGNTIYF. The CDR3 DNA reads TGCGCCAGCAGCTTAGGAGGGATAAGCTCTGGAAACACCATATATTTT.

The V call is TRBV7-2, the J call TRBJ2-7; TRBD2 matches 9 bases. Per germline, CDR1 SGHTA and CDR2 FQGNSA. The V and J ends lost 6 bases and 6 bases, in that order; junction bases with no gene match: 9. CDR3 length: 14 residues. The CDR3 region has the DNA TGTGCCAGCAGACTTAGCGGGAGACAAGCCGAGCAGTACTTC. This translates into CASRLSGRQAEQYF.

V and J are TRBV5-4 and TRBJ2-1; TRBD2 matches 8 bases. Trimming took 4 bases from V and 8 from J; bases not matched to a gene: 11. Per germline, CDR1 SGHNT and CDR2 YYREEE (reference sequence). This CDR3 has 15 residues. The DNA of the CDR3 is TGTGCCAGCAGCGCCGGACTAGCCAGGTCCCATGAGCAGTTCTTC. Translated, it gives CASSAGLARSHEQFF.

The V and J genes are TRBV27 and TRBJ1-4, with 7 bases fitting TRBD1. Trimming took 5 bases from V and 8 from J; bases not matched to a gene: 8. Germline V CDR1 and CDR2: MNHEY, SMNVEV (reference sequence). The CDR3 is 14 residues long. The CDR3 loop is CASSADRVREKLFF. The CDR3 nucleotides are TGTGCCAGCAGTGCAGACAGGGTGAGGGAAAAACTGTTTTTT. The full variable domain, with the rest looked up from reference TRBV27 and TRBJ1-4, is EAQVTQNPRYLITVTGKKLTVTCSQNMNHEYMSWYRQDPGLGLRQIYYSMNVEVTDKGDVPEGYKVSRKEKRNFPLILESPSPNQTSLYFCASSADRVREKLFFGSGTQLSVL.

The rearrangement links TRBV6-1 to TRBJ1-1; weak D call: TRBD1 (6 bases). This CDR3 comprises 14 residues. Trimming removed 1 base at V and 5 bases at J, with 11 bases between. From germline, CDR1 is MNHNS and CDR2 SASEGT. For the CDR3, the DNA is TGTGCCAGCAGTGAAGGGGGGCCGGTGACTGAAGCTTTCTTT. Translation gives CASSEGGPVTEAFF.

The J gene is TRBJ1-5, the V gene TRBV7-9; D uncertain. Germline V gene sequence: CDR1 SEHNR, CDR2 FQNEAQ (reference sequence). The CDR3 is 16 residues long. Trimming took off 0 bases at V and 0 bases at J, with 9 bases between the two ends. CDR3 region: CASSLAEAASNQPQHF. The DNA of the CDR3 is TGTGCCAGCAGCTTAGCGGAGGCAGCTAGCAATCAGCCCCAGCATTTT.

The chain is built from TRBV2 and TRBJ2-7; D gene uncertain. CDR1 is SNHLY and CDR2 is FYNNEI in the germline V gene. Trimming stripped 3 bases from V and 4 bases from J, with 7 bases between. The CDR3 sequence is 12 residues long. The CDR3 bases are TGTGCCAGCAGTGATGACAAGTACGAGCAGTACTTC. Translating gives CASSDDKYEQYF.